The 26 T cell receptor delta chains in this list originate from one sample, sequenced in a study of γδ T cells in repeated Plasmodium falciparum infection. Vgamma9/Vdelta2+ and Vdelta2-negative gammadelta T cells were flow-sorted from PBMC for bulk sequencing. TCRdb re-called clones from the multiplex PCR reads using CATT. This sample has about 50,000 delta-chain clones, with 1.9% found just once. The source material was gamma-delta T cells from blood. The receptors originated from a pool of human donors (malaria-infected and uninfected, not separated).

This clone was seen more than once but under ten times. The translation of this DNA and the TCRdb protein of a much larger clone differ at residue 8, probably owing to a read error; the protein shown here is translated from the DNA. The rearrangement links TRDV1 to TRDJ1, with TRDD3 identical over 12 bases. Matching the DNA to germline supplied the J gene, which TCRdb does not give. V was pared by 0 bases and J by 1 base, with 24 bases of the junction left unmatched. Germline assignment: CDR1 TSWWSYY and CDR2 QGS. This CDR3 is built from 24 residues. The CDR3 DNA sequence: TGTGCTCTTGGGGAACTGGGTAAGGCGCCCTCTCCTTACTGGGGGATACCCCGCACCGATAAACTCATCTTT. Translated, it gives CALGELGKAPSPYWGIPRTDKLIF.

This clone has only a few counts. For this DNA, TCRdb reports the protein of a much larger clone, which diverges at residue 9, most likely from a read error; the protein presented here is translated directly from the DNA. The chain combines TRDV2 with TRDJ1; weak D call: TRDD3 (5 bases). TCRdb supplies no J gene; here it was assigned by aligning the nucleotide sequence to germline. This CDR3 is 15 amino acids long. Germline-derived CDR1 and CDR2 are GEAIGNYY and EKD. The V end lost 4 bases, the J end lost 1 base, and 15 bases lay between the germline ends. The CDR3 DNA sequence: TGTGCCTGTGAGCGGCGGGGGGCCTTCACCGATAAACTCATCTTT. Protein product: CACERRGAFTDKLIF.

At least ten counts were recorded for this clone. A read error likely explains why the TCRdb protein, taken from a much larger clone, differs from this DNA's translation at residue 3; the protein shown is translated from the DNA. The chain couples TRDV1 to TRDJ1; D ambiguous. This CDR3 is built from 19 residues. Germline V gene lookup returns CDR1 TSWWSYY and CDR2 QGS. V gave up 10 bases and J gave up 0 bases, with 30 bases separating them. For the CDR3, the DNA is TGTGCTCCTTGGGACAATAAATTTCGCTGTTCCCCGTACACCGATAAACTCATCTTT. It codes for CAPWDNKFRCSPYTDKLIF.

As to this clone: TCRdb assigns this DNA the protein of a much larger clone, which departs from its translation at residue 7; this likely reflects a read error, and the protein shown comes from translating the DNA. The genes are TRDV2 and TRDJ1; no clear D. TCRdb does not report a J gene; here it was assigned by matching the DNA to germline references. V was trimmed by 2 bases and J by 4 bases, leaving 13 bases between them. The CDR3 spans 14 residues. Germline V lookup: CDR1 GEAIGNYY, CDR2 EKD. CDR3 DNA: TGTGCCTGTGACAAGGTAGAGGTCGTCGATAAACTCATCTTT. Its translation is CACDKVEVVDKLIF.

Turning to this clone: The mismatch at residue 3 between this DNA's translation and the TCRdb protein of a much larger clone likely reflects a read error; the protein shown is translated from the DNA. The V call is TRDV1, the J call TRDJ1, with D perhaps TRDD3 (6 bases). The J gene is absent in TCRdb and was assigned here via DNA matching to germline. Germline CDR1 TSWWSYY, CDR2 QGS. The CDR3 has 16 amino acids. The CDR3 DNA follows: TGTGCTCCTGGGGAACCCCTCTGGAGTGGAAGCCCAAAACTCATCTTT. Amino acids: CAPGEPLWSGSPKLIF.

As to this clone: This DNA's translation and the protein TCRdb lists, from a much larger clone, do not match at residue 9, likely due to a read error; the protein shown is translated from the DNA. The rearrangement links TRDV1 to TRDJ1; TRDD3 aligns across 12 bases. Looked up from germline, CDR1 is TSWWSYY and CDR2 is QGS. This CDR3 region has 29 residues. The J segment lost 0 bases and the V segment lost 2 bases, leaving 40 bases of the junction unmatched. The CDR3 DNA sequence: TGTGCTCTTGGGGAAGGAGTTCCAATTAACCGCCCACTGCTCAACTGGGGGATACTAAGGACAGGGTACACCGATAAACTCATCTTT. Translation: CALGEGVPINRPLLNWGILRTGYTDKLIF.

In its sample, this clone was seen a few times. The TCRdb protein, from a much larger clone, departs from this DNA's translation at residue 14, likely by read error; the protein shown derives from the DNA. The CDR3 bases are TGTGCTGCGCCTTCAGGCTGGGGGATACCCGATAAACTCACCTTT. This translates into CAAPSGWGIPDKLTF. Here the V gene is TRAV36/DV7, but the J gene went uncalled; the table's D call, TRDD3, was not checked against the DNA. Germline CDR1 reads VTNFRS; CDR2 reads LTSSGIE (reference sequence). This CDR3 has 15 amino acids.

This clone came up many times. The CDR3 bases are TGTGCCTCACACTTCGCCTTGTACTGGGGTTTCGGACCGTACACCGATAAACTCATCTTT. Protein sequence: CASHFALYWGFGPYTDKLIF. The chain recombines TRDV3 with TRDJ1; 7 bases map to TRDD3. The J gene is not listed in TCRdb, so it was assigned here from a DNA match to germline. The CDR3 runs 20 residues. Germline CDR1 reads TVYSNPD; CDR2 reads GDNSRS (reference sequence). V trimming: 4 bases; J trimming: 0 bases; junction bases outside the gene matches: 26.

This clone was detected only a few times. TCRdb attributes to this sequence the protein of a much larger clone, which differs from the DNA translation at residue 18; a read error is likely, and the protein displayed is translated from the DNA. The chain has TRDV1 and TRDJ1, with 7 bases matching TRDD3. TCRdb offers no J gene call, so here the DNA was matched to germline to obtain one. The CDR3 totals 22 residues. Germline V gene lookup returns CDR1 TSWWSYY and CDR2 QGS. CDR3 region: CALGELTPRGLTLGASTNKLIF. The CDR3 bases are TGTGCTCTTGGGGAACTTACCCCCCGGGGCCTAACGCTGGGGGCCAGCACCAATAAACTCATCTTT.

As for this clone: This DNA's translation differs at residue 18 from TCRdb's protein, which comes from a much larger clone; a read error is likely, and the protein shown is translated from the DNA. The chain joins TRDV2 to TRDJ1; TRDD3 aligns across 12 bases. The J gene, absent from TCRdb, was called here by matching the DNA to germline. The CDR3 runs to 21 residues. Germline CDR1 reads GEAIGNYY; CDR2 reads EKD. The CDR3 loop reads CACDTVFLGDTRDPVTDRLIF. As DNA, the CDR3 is TGTGCCTGTGACACGGTGTTTCTGGGGGATACGCGGGATCCCGTCACCGATAGACTCATCTTT.

In this sample, this clone turned up a few times. A far larger clone is only one base removed, so a read error is likely. Other DNA variants within this sample encode the same CDR3. The V gene corresponds to TRDV3; no J gene was called; no DNA check was done on the table's D call, TRDD3. This CDR3 is built from 20 residues. Per germline, CDR1 TVYSNPD and CDR2 GDNSRS (reference sequence). The CDR3 reads CAFMIPSYWGIPLNTDKLIF. In DNA form, the CDR3 reads TGTGCCTTTATGATTCCCTCGTACTGGGGGATACCCTTGAACACCGATAAACTTATCTTT.

Regarding this clone: A far larger clone is just one base off, so this is likely a read error. The sample holds other DNA sequences that translate to the same CDR3. V and J are TRAV38-2/DV8 and TRDJ1; D gene uncertain. TCRdb lists no J gene, so it was determined here by aligning the DNA to germline. The CDR3 length is 21 residues. Per germline, CDR1 TSESDYY and CDR2 QEAYKQQN. The CDR3: CAYRSSALCLCTSSYTDKLIF. CDR3 sequence (DNA): TGTGCTTATAGGAGCTCCGCTTTATGCCTCTGTACATCCAGCTACACCGACAAACTCATCTTT.

This clone was counted only a few times. This DNA translates differently at residues 5 and 13 from the TCRdb protein, which is that of a much larger clone; a read error is likely, and the protein shown is the DNA's own translation. The rearrangement joins TRDV3 to TRDJ1; 12 nucleotides match TRDD3. From germline, CDR1 is TVYSNPD and CDR2 GDNSRS (reference sequence). CDR3 length equals 20 residues. V dropped 1 base and J dropped 0; count of bases not matched to a gene: 18. The CDR3 DNA reads TGTGCCTTTATGGTTCCCTCGTACTGGGGGATACCCTCGAACACCGATAAACTCATCTTT. Translated: CAFMVPSYWGIPSNTDKLIF.

Turning to this clone: The protein that TCRdb holds for this DNA derives from a much larger clone and differs from the translated DNA at residue 27, which likely indicates a read error; the protein shown here is translated from the DNA. There is no J gene call, but TRDV1 is given as the V gene; the listed D gene, TRDD3, was not tested against the DNA. Germline CDR1 reads TSWWSYY; CDR2 reads QGS. The CDR3 runs 29 residues. CDR3 bases: TGTGCTCTTGGGGAACTCCACTTCCCCTTCCTACAGTTTTTGAGGGGGATACGCACAGCTACGGGGTACACCGATAAATTCATCTTT. This translates into CALGELHFPFLQFLRGIRTATGYTDKFIF.

This clone has ten or more counts. The protein in TCRdb stems from a much larger clone and differs at residue 19 from this DNA's translation, likely a read error; here the protein is translated from the DNA. The chain employs TRDV1 and TRDJ1; 12 bases are shared with TRDD3. Germline CDR1 is TSWWSYY and CDR2 is QGS. The CDR3 runs to 20 residues. The CDR3 DNA follows: TGTGCTCTTGGGGAACTACGTCCTTACTGGGGGATACCTCGAGCCGATAAACTCACCTTT. Amino acids: CALGELRPYWGIPRADKLTF.

This clone was counted a few times. TCRdb shows a much larger clone's protein in place of this DNA's translation, and the two differ at residue 11, likely through a read error; the protein shown is translated from the DNA. The rearrangement uses TRDV1 and TRDJ1; a weak D match, TRDD3 (6 bases). Assignment of the J gene here rests on matching the DNA to germline, because TCRdb gives none. Germline CDR1 reads TSWWSYY; CDR2 reads QGS. The CDR3 is 21 amino acids. Deletions cut 5 bases from V and 0 bases from J, with 31 bases between. The CDR3 region is CALGKGILWWEIPKYTDKLIF. The DNA of the CDR3 is TGTGCTCTTGGGAAGGGGATTCTTTGGTGGGAGATACCAAAGTACACCGATAAACTCATCTTT.

A word on this clone: This DNA's translation differs at residue 10 from TCRdb's protein, which comes from a much larger clone; a read error is likely, and the protein shown is translated from the DNA. The V gene is TRDV3, the J gene TRDJ1; 10 nucleotides match TRDD3. Germline matching of the DNA provided the J gene here, since TCRdb leaves it blank. The V gene's germline CDR1 is TVYSNPD and CDR2 GDNSRS (reference sequence). This CDR3 region has 21 residues. With 2 bases clipped from V and 2 bases from J, the junction kept 26 bases outside the gene matches. CDR3 in amino acids: CAFLSASYFSTGGFLTDKLIF. CDR3 DNA: TGTGCCTTTCTCTCAGCTTCCTACTTCTCCACTGGGGGATTCCTTACCGATAAACTCATCTTT.

A word on this clone: This may stem from a read error, because a much larger clone lies one nucleotide away. In the same sample, other DNA sequences code for this CDR3. The chain couples TRDV1 to TRDJ1; the D gene is possibly TRDD2 (9 bases). The J gene, missing from TCRdb, was assigned here through DNA to germline matching. The CDR3 has 21 residues. The germline V and J ends were trimmed by 5 bases and 7 bases, with 38 bases remaining between them. Germline loops: CDR1 TSWWSYY, CDR2 QGS. The CDR3 nucleotides are TGTGCTCTTGGGCTCTGGCCTTCCTACGGTCTGGGGGACTTCAACTCGGTTAAACTCATCTTT. Translating it yields CALGLWPSYGLGDFNSVKLIF.

As concerns this clone: This likely came from a read error, as a far larger clone is one base away. Other nucleotide sequences from this sample produce the same CDR3. The CDR3, as DNA: TGTGCCTTTCGATCACTTTCCCATAGTAATAAACTAATCTTT. Translating it yields CAFRSLSHSNKLIF. The chain uses TRDV3 and TRDJ1; possibly TRDD1 for D (5 bases). The CDR3 runs 14 residues. Germline V gene sequence: CDR1 TVYSNPD, CDR2 GDNSRS (reference sequence).

This clone was counted at least ten times. This DNA's translation and the protein TCRdb lists, from a much larger clone, do not match at residue 7, likely due to a read error; the protein shown is translated from the DNA. The J gene is TRDJ1, the V gene TRDV3; possible D gene TRDD3, 6 bases. The V and J ends lost 3 bases and 2 bases respectively, with 22 bases between them. CDR1 TVYSNPD and CDR2 GDNSRS come from the germline V gene (reference sequence). CDR3 size: 16 residues. The CDR3 loop is CAFKYWAFFSTDKLIF. In nucleotides, the CDR3 is TGTGCCTTCAAATACTGGGCCTTTTTTTCGACCGATAAACTCATCTTT.

Concerning this clone: TCRdb's entry gives the protein of a much larger clone, which mismatches this DNA's translation at residue 19, likely from a read error; the protein reported here is translated from the DNA. V gene TRDV3 was called; the J gene was not; the table's D call of TRDD3 was not tested on the DNA. The CDR3 is 20 residues long. Germline assignment: CDR1 TVYSNPD and CDR2 GDNSRS (reference sequence). CDR3 DNA sequence: TGTGCCTCCGATTCTTATCAGGGTGCTGGGGGATACGAGGCCACCGATAAACTCACCTTT. This translates into CASDSYQGAGGYEATDKLTF.

This clone was detected only a few times. A far larger clone differs by one base, so this is likely a read error. The same CDR3 is also encoded by other DNA sequences in this sample. The gene calls are TRDV2 and TRDJ1; D remains ambiguous. The J gene, left out of TCRdb, was set here by checking the DNA against germline. V lost 4 bases, J lost 4 bases, and 18 bases lay in between. The CDR3 has 15 residues. Germline V gene data show CDR1 as GEAIGNYY and CDR2 as EKD. The CDR3 nucleotides are TGTGCCTGTGATACACTTTTGGGAGGAAGCGATAAACTCATCTTT. This codes for CACDTLLGGSDKLIF.

This clone was recorded at least ten times. This DNA translates differently at residue 4 from the TCRdb protein, which is that of a much larger clone; a read error is likely, and the protein shown is the DNA's own translation. The chain is built from TRDV2 and TRDJ1; tentative D call: TRDD3 (5 bases). The J gene comes from matching the DNA to germline here; TCRdb lacks it. The length of the CDR3 is 13 residues. Germline V CDR1 and CDR2: GEAIGNYY, EKD. V was clipped by 6 bases and J by 5 bases, with 15 bases between them. The CDR3 bases are TGTGCCTGTAACCAGATGGGGAAAGATAAACTCATCTTT. Its protein product is CACNQMGKDKLIF.

This clone showed up just a few times. TCRdb's listed protein matches a much larger clone and diverges from this DNA's translation at residue 17, likely through a read error; the protein shown comes from the DNA. The CDR3 nucleotides are TGTGCTCTTGGGGAACCCTATATCGCGTCCTTAAGGGTCTATACGGGGGGTACGCGTTTTGATAAACTCATCTTT. Residues: CALGEPYIASLRVYTGGTRFDKLIF. J is TRDJ1 and V is TRDV1; D may be TRDD3 (5 bases). In the absence of a J gene in TCRdb, the DNA was matched to germline to assign it here. Between the trimmed V and J ends, which lost 1 base and 5 bases, there was a span of 44 bases. This CDR3 has 25 amino acids. The germline V gene has CDR1 TSWWSYY and CDR2 QGS.

This clone was seen a few times. This likely stems from a read error, as it lies one base from a far larger clone. Other nucleotide sequences from this sample produce the same CDR3. J is TRDJ1 and V is TRDV1; 9 bases match TRDD2. No J gene is reported in TCRdb; it was inferred here by comparing the DNA with germline. The CDR3 has 22 residues. Germline V gene data show CDR1 as TSWWSYY and CDR2 as QGS. In DNA form, the CDR3 reads TGTGCCCTTGGGGCTCCCTTCCTACGTTACTGGAGGATCGTTGGCACGAATGATAAACTCATCTTT. Translating gives CALGAPFLRYWRIVGTNDKLIF.

This clone was recorded a few times. One base separates it from a far larger clone, so it is likely a read error. Other DNA sequences in the sample encode the same CDR3. This chain joins TRDV1 and TRDJ1, with TRDD3 matching over 10 bases. The J gene comes from matching the DNA to germline here; TCRdb lacks it. The CDR3 has 21 amino acids. Germline lookup yields CDR1 TSWWSYY and CDR2 QGS. V shed 4 bases and J 0 bases; nucleotides not matched to a gene: 20. The chain's CDR3 is CALGGRPVRWGIIWYTDKLIF. CDR3 bases: TGTGCTCTTGGGGGCCGCCCAGTACGCTGGGGGATAATATGGTACACCGATAAACTCATCTTT.